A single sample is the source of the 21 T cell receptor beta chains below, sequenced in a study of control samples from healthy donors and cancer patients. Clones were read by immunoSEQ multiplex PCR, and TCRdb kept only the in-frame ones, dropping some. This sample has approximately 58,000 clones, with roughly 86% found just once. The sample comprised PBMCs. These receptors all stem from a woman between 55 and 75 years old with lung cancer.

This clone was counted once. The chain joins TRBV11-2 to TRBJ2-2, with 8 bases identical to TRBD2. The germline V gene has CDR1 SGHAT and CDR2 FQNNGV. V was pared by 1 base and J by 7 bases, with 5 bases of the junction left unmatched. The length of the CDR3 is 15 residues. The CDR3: CASSLVAGGVGELFF. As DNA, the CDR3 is TGTGCCAGCAGCTTAGTGGCGGGGGGTGTCGGGGAGCTGTTTTTT.

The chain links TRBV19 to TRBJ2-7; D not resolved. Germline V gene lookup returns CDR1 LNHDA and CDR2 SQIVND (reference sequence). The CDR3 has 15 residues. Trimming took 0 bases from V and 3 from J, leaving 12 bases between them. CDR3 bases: TGTGCCAGTAGTATAGACAGCTTCCTCCACTACGAGCAGTACTTC. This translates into CASSIDSFLHYEQYF.

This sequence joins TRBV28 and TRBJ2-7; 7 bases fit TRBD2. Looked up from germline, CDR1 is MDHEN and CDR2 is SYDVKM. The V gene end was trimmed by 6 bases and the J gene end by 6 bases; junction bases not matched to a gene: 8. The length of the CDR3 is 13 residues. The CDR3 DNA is TGTGCCAGCAGCCCAGGGACTACGGCCGAGCAGTACTTC. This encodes CASSPGTTAEQYF.

This CDR3 is CASSSLRGEETQYF. For the CDR3, the DNA is TGTGCCAGCAGCTCTCTTAGGGGGGAAGAGACCCAGTACTTC. The genes are TRBV7-9 and TRBJ2-5; the D call may be TRBD1 or TRBD2 (6 bases each). CDR3 length: 14 amino acids. The germline gives CDR1 SEHNR, CDR2 FQNEAQ (reference sequence). Deletions cut 4 bases from V and 3 bases from J, with 12 bases between.

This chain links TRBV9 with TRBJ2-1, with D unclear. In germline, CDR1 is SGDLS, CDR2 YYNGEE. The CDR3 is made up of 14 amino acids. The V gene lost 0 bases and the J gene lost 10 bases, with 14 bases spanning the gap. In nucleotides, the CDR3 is TGTGCCAGCAGCGTAGACCTAATCTGGGTGGAGCAGTTCTTC. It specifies CASSVDLIWVEQFF.

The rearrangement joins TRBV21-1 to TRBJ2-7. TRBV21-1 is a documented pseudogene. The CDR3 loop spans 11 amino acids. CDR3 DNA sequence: TGTGCCAGCAGCACAGCGTACGAGCAGTACTTC. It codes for CASSTAYEQYF.

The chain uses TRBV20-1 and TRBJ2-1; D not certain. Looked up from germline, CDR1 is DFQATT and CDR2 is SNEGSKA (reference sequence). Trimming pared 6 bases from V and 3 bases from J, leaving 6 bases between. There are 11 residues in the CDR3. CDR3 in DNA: TGCAGTGCGAGGTTCTACAATGAGCAGTTCTTC. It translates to CSARFYNEQFF.

CDR3 nucleotide sequence: TGTGCCAGTTCGGTAATCGGGGGCCCGGGTAATAGGCTGTTTTTT. Translating it yields CASSVIGGPGNRLFF. The V gene is TRBV11-2, the J gene TRBJ1-4; the D gene is possibly TRBD1 (6 bases). Trimming took 9 bases from V and 14 from J, leaving 28 bases between them. CDR3 length: 15 amino acids. Looked up from germline, CDR1 is SGHAT and CDR2 is FQNNGV.

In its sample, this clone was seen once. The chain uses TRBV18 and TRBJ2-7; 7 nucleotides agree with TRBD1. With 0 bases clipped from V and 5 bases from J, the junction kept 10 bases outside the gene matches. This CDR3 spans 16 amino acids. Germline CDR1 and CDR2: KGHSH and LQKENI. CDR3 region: CASSPPRQGVYHEQYF. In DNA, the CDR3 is TGTGCCAGCTCACCACCGCGGCAGGGGGTTTACCACGAGCAGTACTTC.

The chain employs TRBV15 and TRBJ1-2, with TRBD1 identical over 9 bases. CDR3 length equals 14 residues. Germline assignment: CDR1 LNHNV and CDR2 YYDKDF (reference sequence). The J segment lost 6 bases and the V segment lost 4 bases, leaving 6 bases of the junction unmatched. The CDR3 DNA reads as TGTGCCACCAGCATGGTCTGGACAGGGGATGGCTACACCTTC. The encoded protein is CATSMVWTGDGYTF.

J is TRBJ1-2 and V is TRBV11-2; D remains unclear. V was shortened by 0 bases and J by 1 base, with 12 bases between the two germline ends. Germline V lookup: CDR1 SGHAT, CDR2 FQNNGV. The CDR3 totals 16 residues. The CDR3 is CASSLDVGRNNYGYTF. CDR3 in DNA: TGTGCCAGCAGCTTAGACGTAGGGCGGAATAACTATGGCTACACCTTC.

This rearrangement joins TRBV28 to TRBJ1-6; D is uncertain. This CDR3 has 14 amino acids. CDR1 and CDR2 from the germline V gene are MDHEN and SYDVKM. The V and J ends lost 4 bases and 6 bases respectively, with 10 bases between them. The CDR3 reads CASSSLGVNSPLHF. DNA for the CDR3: TGTGCCAGCAGTTCTTTGGGAGTTAATTCACCCCTCCACTTT.

CDR3 residues: CASSAGTIGTQYF. CDR3 nucleotide sequence: TGCGCCAGCAGCGCCGGGACAATAGGGACCCAGTACTTC. The chain employs TRBV5-1 and TRBJ2-5; D perhaps matches TRBD1 (6 bases). V was trimmed by 4 bases and J by 7 bases, leaving 14 bases between them. This CDR3 has 13 amino acids. Looked up from germline, CDR1 is SGHRS and CDR2 is YFSETQ.

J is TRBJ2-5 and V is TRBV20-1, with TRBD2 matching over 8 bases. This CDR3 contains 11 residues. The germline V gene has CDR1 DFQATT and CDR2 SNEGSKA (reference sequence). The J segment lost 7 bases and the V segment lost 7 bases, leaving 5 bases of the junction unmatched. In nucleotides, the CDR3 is TGCAGTGTATCGAGCGGGGGGACCCAGTACTTC. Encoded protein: CSVSSGGTQYF.

CDR3 sequence: CASSLVWREGRELFF. The CDR3 DNA reads TGTGCCAGCAGCTTAGTCTGGCGGGAGGGTCGGGAGCTGTTTTTT. The genes are TRBV7-8 and TRBJ2-2; 9 positions match TRBD2. Germline V CDR1 and CDR2: SGHVS, FQNEAQ. The CDR3 loop spans 15 amino acids. V was clipped by 1 base and J by 9 bases; unmatched bases: 6.

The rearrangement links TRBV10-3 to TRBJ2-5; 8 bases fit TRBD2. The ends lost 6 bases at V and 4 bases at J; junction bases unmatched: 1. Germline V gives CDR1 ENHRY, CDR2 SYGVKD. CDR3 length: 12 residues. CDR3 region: CAIRSGGETQYF. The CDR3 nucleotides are TGTGCCATCAGGAGCGGGGGAGAGACCCAGTACTTC.

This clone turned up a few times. The CDR3 protein is CASSSLTGNQPQHF. CDR3 DNA sequence: TGTGCCAGCAGCTCGCTGACAGGGAATCAGCCCCAGCATTTT. The gene calls are TRBV5-6 and TRBJ1-5; 7 nucleotides line up with TRBD1. There are 14 residues in the CDR3. V dropped 3 bases and J dropped 4; count of bases not matched to a gene: 4. From germline, CDR1 is SGHDT and CDR2 YYEEEE.

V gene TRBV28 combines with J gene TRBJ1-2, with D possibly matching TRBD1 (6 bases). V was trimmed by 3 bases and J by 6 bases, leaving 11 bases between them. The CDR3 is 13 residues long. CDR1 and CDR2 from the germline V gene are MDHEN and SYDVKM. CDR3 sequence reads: CASSLWAGDGYTF. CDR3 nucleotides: TGTGCCAGCAGTTTGTGGGCAGGGGATGGCTACACCTTC.

CDR3 bases: TGTGCCAGCAGCGGGGTGGGGGCAGGCTTCTACGAGCAGTACTTC. Its translation is CASSGVGAGFYEQYF. The chain has TRBV5-4 and TRBJ2-7; a possible D gene is TRBD1 (6 bases). CDR3 size: 15 residues. Per germline, CDR1 SGHNT and CDR2 YYREEE (reference sequence). V was cut by 4 bases and J by 3 bases, with 17 bases left in between. The variable domain in full, completed from reference TRBV5-4 and TRBJ2-7, reads ETGVTQSPTHLIKTRGQQVTLRCSSQSGHNTVSWYQQALGQGPQFIFQYYREEENGRGNFPPRFSGLQFPNYSSELNVNALELDDSALYLCASSGVGAGFYEQYFGPGTRLTVT.

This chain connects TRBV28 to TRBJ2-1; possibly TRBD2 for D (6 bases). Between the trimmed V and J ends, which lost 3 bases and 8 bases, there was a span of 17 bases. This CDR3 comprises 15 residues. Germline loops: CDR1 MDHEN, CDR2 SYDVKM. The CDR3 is CASSLYGSGEYEQFF. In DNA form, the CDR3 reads TGTGCCAGCAGTTTGTATGGTAGCGGAGAGTATGAGCAGTTCTTC.

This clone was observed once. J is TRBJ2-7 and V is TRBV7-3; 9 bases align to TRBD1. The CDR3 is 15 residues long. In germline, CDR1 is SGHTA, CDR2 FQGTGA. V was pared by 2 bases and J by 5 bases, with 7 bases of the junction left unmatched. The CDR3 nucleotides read TGTGCCAGCAGCTTATCCGGGACAGGGAAAAACGAGCAGTACTTC. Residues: CASSLSGTGKNEQYF.